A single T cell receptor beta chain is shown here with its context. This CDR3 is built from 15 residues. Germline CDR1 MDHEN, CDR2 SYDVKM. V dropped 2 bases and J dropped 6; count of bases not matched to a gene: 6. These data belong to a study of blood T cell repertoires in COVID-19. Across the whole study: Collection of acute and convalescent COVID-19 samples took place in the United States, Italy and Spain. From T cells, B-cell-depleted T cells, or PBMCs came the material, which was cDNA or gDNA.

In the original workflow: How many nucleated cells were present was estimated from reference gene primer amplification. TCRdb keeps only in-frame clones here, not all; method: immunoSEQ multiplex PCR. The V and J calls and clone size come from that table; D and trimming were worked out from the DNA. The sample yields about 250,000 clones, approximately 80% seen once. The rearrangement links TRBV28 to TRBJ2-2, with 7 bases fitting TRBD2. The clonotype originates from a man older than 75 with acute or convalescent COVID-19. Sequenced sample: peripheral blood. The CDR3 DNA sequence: TGTGCCAGCAGTTTAGGCGGGAGTAGGTCCGGGGAGCTGTTTTTT. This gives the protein CASSLGGSRSGELFF.